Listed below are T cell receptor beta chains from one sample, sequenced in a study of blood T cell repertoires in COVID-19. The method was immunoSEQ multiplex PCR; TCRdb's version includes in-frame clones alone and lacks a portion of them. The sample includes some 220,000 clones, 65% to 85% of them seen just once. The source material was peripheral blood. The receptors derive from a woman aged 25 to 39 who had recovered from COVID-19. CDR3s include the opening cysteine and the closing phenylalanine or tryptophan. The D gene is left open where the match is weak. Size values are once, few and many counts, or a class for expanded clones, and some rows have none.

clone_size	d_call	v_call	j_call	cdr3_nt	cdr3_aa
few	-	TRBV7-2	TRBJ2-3	TGTGCCAGCAGCTTCTGGACTAGCACAGATACGCAGTATTTT	CASSFWTSTDTQYF
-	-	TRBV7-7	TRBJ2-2	TGTGCTAGCAGCTTAGCCCGAGGCGGTTTAACCGGGGAGCTGTTTTTT	CASSLARGGLTGELFF
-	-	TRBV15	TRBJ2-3	TGTGCCACCAGCAGAGGGGCAGAATCCACAGATACGCAGTATTTT	CATSRGAESTDTQYF
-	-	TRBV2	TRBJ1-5	TGTGCCAGCAGTGAGGCCGGGAATAGCAATCAGCCCCAGCATTTT	CASSEAGNSNQPQHF
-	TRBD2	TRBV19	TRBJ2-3	TGTGCCAGTAGTCGTCGGACTAGCGGGAGGCGCACTAGCACAGATACGCAGTATTTT	CASSRRTSGRRTSTDTQYF
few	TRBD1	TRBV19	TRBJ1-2	TGTGCCGCCGGGACAGGGGTGGGTGGCTACACCTTC	CAAGTGVGGYTF
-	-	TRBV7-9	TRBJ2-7	TGTGCCAGCAGCTTGACAGGCCAGACCTACGAGCAGTACTTC	CASSLTGQTYEQYF
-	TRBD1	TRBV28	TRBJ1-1	TGTGCCAGCAGTCAAACCCTTAACAGGGGTGAAGCTTTCTTT	CASSQTLNRGEAFF
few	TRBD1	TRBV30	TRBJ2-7	TGTGCCTGGAGTATGAGGACAGGGAGCTACGAGCAGTACTTC	CAWSMRTGSYEQYF
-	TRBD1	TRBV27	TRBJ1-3	TGTGCCAGCAGTTTCTTTCTGGGGACAGGGGCTGGAAACACCATATATTTT	CASSFFLGTGAGNTIYF
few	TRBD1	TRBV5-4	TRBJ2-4	TGTGCCAGCAGCTTGGCCGGACAGGGGGCCATTCAGTACTTC	CASSLAGQGAIQYF
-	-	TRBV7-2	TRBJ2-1	TGTGCCAGCAGGGCACAGAGCTACAATGAGCAGTTCTTC	CASRAQSYNEQFF
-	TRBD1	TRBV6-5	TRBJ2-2	TGTGCCAGCAGTTCGGGACAGGAGGCCGGGGAGCTGTTTTTT	CASSSGQEAGELFF
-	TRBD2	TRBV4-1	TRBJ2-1	TGCGCCAGCAGCCAAGAACTAGCGGGGGTCTACAATGAGCAGTTCTTC	CASSQELAGVYNEQFF
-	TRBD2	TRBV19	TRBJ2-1	TGTGCCAGTAGTCCAGGACTAGCCCGGTACAATGAGCAGTTCTTC	CASSPGLARYNEQFF
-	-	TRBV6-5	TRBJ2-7	TGTGCCAGCAGTCCCCGATGGCCTGCCTACGAGCAGTACTTC	CASSPRWPAYEQYF
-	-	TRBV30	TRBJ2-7	TGTGCCCGGGCGGGCCAGGGACTCTACGAGCAGTACTTC	CARAGQGLYEQYF
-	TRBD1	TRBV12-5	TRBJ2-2	TGTGCTAGTGGCGCGACAGGGATAACCGGGGAGCTGTTTTTT	CASGATGITGELFF
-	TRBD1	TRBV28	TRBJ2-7	TGTGCCAGCAGTCTACCCCTGGGACAGGGGGCGTGGGAGCAGTACTTC	CASSLPLGQGAWEQYF
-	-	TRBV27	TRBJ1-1	TGTGCCAGCAACTTCAGGGGACCCTCCGACACTGAAGCTTTCTTT	CASNFRGPSDTEAFF
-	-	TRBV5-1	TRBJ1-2	TGCGCCAGCAGCCCTATGACGGAGAACTATGGCTACACCTTC	CASSPMTENYGYTF
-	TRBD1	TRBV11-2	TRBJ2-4	TGTGCCAGCAGCTTAGTGGGGGGGACAGGGTTTGGGATAAACATTCAGTACTTC	CASSLVGGTGFGINIQYF
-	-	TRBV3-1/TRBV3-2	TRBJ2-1	TGTGCCAGCAGCCAAGAGGGCTCGGTAAAGCAGTTCTTC	CASSQEGSVKQFF
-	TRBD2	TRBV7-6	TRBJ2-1	TGTGCCAGCAGCCCGCGGGGGGTTATCTACAATGAGCAGTTCTTC	CASSPRGVIYNEQFF
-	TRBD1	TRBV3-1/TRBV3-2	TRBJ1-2	TGTGCCAGCGGGGCAGGGACAGGAGACTATGGCTACACCTTC	CASGAGTGDYGYTF
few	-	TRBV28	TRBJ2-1	TGTGCCAGCACACCCGACAGGGGAGGGAATGAGCAGTTCTTC	CASTPDRGGNEQFF
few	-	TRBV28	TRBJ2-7	TGTGCCAGCAGTTCACCCGGCCGGACTGGATCCTACGAGCAGTACTTC	CASSSPGRTGSYEQYF
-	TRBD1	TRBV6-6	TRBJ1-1	TGTGCCAGCAGTTACCTCGACAGGGGTGAAGCTTTCTTT	CASSYLDRGEAFF
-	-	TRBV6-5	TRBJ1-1	TGTGCCAGCAGATCCAGGGAGGGGGAAGCTTTCTTT	CASRSREGEAFF
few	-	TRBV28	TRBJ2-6	TGTGCCAGCAGTTTCGGGGGCTCTGGGGCCAACGTCCTGACTTTC	CASSFGGSGANVLTF
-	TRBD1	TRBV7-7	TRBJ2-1	TGTGCCAGCAGCTCCGGACAGGGTTCCTACAATGAGCAGTTCTTC	CASSSGQGSYNEQFF
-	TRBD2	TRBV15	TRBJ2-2	TGTGCCACCGCCTCCCCCACTAGCGGTGACACCGGGGAGCTGTTTTTT	CATASPTSGDTGELFF
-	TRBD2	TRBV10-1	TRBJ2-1	TGCGCCAGCAGTGAGTCGTCTAGCGGGAGTTTATCCTACAATGAGCAGTTCTTC	CASSESSSGSLSYNEQFF
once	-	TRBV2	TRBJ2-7	TGTGCCAGCAGTGAACCTCAGGCCTACGAGCAGTACTTC	CASSEPQAYEQYF
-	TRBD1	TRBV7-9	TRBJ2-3	TGTGCCAGCAGCCGGGGACAGGGGGCAGGAGATACGCAGTATTTT	CASSRGQGAGDTQYF
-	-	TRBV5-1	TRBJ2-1	TGCGCCAGCAGCTTGATGCGGGGTAGCTCCTACAATGAGCAGTTCTTC	CASSLMRGSSYNEQFF
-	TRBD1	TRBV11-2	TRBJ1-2	TGTGCCAGCAGCCCGGGGACAGGGGCTAACTATGGCTACACCTTC	CASSPGTGANYGYTF
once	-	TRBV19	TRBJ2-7	TGTGCCACCCCCAGGGACTGCGCAGGGCCAGGTTCTAACGAGCAGTACTTC	CATPRDCAGPGSNEQYF
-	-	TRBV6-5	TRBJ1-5	TGTGCCAGCAGGCTATATAGCAATCAGCCCCAGCATTTT	CASRLYSNQPQHF